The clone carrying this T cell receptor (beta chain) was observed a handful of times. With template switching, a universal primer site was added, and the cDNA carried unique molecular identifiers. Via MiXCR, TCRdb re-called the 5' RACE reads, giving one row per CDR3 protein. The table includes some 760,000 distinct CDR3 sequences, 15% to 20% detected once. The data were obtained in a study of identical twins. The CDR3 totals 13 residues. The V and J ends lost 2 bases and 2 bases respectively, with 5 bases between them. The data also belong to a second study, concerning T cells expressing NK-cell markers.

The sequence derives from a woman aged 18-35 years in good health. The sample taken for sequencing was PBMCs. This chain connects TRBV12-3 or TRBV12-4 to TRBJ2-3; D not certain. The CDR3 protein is CASSLLVTDTQYF. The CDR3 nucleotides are TGTGCCAGCAGTTTACTAGTCACAGATACGCAGTATTTT.